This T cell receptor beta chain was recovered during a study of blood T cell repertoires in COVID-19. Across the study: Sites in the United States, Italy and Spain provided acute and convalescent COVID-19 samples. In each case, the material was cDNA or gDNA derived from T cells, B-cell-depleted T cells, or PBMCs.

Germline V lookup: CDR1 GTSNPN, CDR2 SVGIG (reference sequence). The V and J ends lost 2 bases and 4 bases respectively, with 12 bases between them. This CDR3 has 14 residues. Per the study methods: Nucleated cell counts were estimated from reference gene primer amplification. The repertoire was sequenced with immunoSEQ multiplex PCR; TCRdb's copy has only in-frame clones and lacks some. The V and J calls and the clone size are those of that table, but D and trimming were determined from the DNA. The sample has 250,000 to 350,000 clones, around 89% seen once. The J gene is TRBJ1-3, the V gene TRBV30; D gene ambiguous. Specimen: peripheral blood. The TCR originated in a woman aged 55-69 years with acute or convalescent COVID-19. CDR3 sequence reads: CAWSSGIQGNTIYF. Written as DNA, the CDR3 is TGTGCCTGGAGTTCCGGGATTCAAGGAAACACCATATATTTT.